This T cell receptor beta chain stems from a study of T cell therapy after organ transplantation. Using immunoSEQ multiplex PCR, the repertoire was profiled, and TCRdb retains in-frame clones only, with some absent. The sample yields about 48,000 clones, approximately 94% seen once. This CDR3 is built from 16 residues. With 0 bases removed from V and 7 bases from J, the gap between germline ends came to 16 bases. CDR1 MGHRA and CDR2 YSYEKL come from the germline V gene. As to this clone: The antigen is undetermined.

The material sequenced was CD8+ T cells from blood, taken before autologous CMV-specific T cell therapy. The receptor comes from a human patient who had received a solid organ transplant and had CMV disease. The V gene is TRBV4-1, the J gene TRBJ1-5; no clear D. The CDR3 sequence: CASSQDPARSRQPQHF. In nucleotides, the CDR3 is TGCGCCAGCAGCCAAGATCCCGCCAGGAGCAGACAGCCCCAGCATTTT.